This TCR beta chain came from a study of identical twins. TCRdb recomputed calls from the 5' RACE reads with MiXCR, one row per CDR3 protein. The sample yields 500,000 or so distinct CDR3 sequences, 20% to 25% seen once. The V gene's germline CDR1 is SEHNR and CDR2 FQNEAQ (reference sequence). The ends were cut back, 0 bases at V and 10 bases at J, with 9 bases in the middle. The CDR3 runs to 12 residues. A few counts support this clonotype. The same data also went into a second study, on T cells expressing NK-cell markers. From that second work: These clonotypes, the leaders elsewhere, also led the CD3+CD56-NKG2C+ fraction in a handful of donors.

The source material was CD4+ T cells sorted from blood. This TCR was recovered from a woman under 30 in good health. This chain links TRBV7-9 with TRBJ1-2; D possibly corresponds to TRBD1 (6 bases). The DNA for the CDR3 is TGTGCCAGCAGCTTAGCCGAGGGGGACTACACCTTC. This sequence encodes CASSLAEGDYTF.